This T cell receptor beta chain was identified during a study of hypomethylating agent response in myelodysplastic syndrome. Study-wide background: Most often mutated was TET2, found in about 45% of the 11 patients.

This CDR3 contains 15 residues. CDR1 is MNHEY and CDR2 is SVGAGI in the germline V gene. V lost 6 bases and J lost 4; bases outside the gene matches: 7. The method was immunoSEQ multiplex PCR; TCRdb's version includes in-frame clones alone and lacks a portion of them. The table lists under 2,000 clones, 60% to 80% of them singletons. Bulk bone marrow was analyzed without sorting T-cell subsets. This sequence joins TRBV6-5 and TRBJ2-2, with 8 bases that match TRBD1. This clonotype was obtained from a human donor with myelodysplastic syndrome. The source was bone marrow, collected before or after starting hypomethylating agent treatment for myelodysplastic syndrome (not recorded which). CDR3 protein: CASRSGTGRTGELFF. CDR3 sequence (DNA): TGTGCCAGCAGATCCGGGACAGGACGCACCGGGGAGCTGTTTTTT.